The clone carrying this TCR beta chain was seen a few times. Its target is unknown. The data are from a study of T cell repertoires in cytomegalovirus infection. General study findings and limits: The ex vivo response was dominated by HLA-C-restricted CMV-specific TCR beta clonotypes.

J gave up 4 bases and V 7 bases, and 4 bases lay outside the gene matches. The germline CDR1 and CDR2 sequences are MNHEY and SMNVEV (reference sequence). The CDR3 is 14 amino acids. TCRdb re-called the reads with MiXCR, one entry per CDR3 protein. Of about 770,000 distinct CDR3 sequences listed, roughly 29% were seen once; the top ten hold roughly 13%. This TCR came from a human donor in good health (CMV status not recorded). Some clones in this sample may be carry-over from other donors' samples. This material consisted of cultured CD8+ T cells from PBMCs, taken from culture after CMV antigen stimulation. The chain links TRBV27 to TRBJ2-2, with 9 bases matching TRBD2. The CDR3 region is CASIAGGPTGELFF. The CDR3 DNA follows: TGTGCCAGCATTGCGGGGGGGCCCACCGGGGAGCTGTTTTTT.